This T cell receptor beta chain was found in a study of blood T cells in healthy people across ages. Findings and limits, study-wide: Long-lived donors exceeded aged donors in naive CD4+ cells and diversity.

Germline CDR1 SQVTM, CDR2 ANQGSEA. The CDR3 has 16 residues. The germline V and J ends were trimmed by 0 bases and 0 bases, with 14 bases remaining between them. Staff drew roughly 10 milliliters of peripheral blood from each donor. This clonotype occurred a few times. Antigen specificity is unknown. It was with a sample-barcoded 5' primer and a J-beta primer mix that a second PCR of roughly 7 to 12 cycles was run. Unique molecular identifiers of 12 random nucleotides labeled each cDNA. TCRdb analysed the 5' RACE reads with MiXCR anew, one entry per CDR3 protein. The table shows approximately 1,000,000 distinct CDR3 sequences, with 30% to 40% occurring only once.

The rearrangement links TRBV29-1 to TRBJ1-2, with a possible D match to TRBD1 (6 bases). The receptor was isolated from a young man in good health. The sample comprised blood. The CDR3 loop reads CSVEEWYRVPNYGYTF. In DNA, the CDR3 is TGCAGCGTTGAAGAGTGGTACAGGGTTCCTAACTATGGCTACACCTTC.